These 28 T cell receptor beta chains were sequenced from one sample in a study of blood T cell repertoires in COVID-19. Produced via immunoSEQ multiplex PCR; TCRdb's table is partial and in-frame only. Of some 200,000 clones in the sample, approximately 87% were seen once. Sequencing was performed on peripheral blood. These receptors originate from a woman aged 45-65 years with acute or convalescent COVID-19.

V gene TRBV9 combines with J gene TRBJ2-1; 9 bases are shared with TRBD2. V was clipped by 0 bases and J by 0 bases; unmatched bases: 4. The CDR3 sequence is 17 residues long. Germline CDR1 reads SGDLS; CDR2 reads YYNGEE. The CDR3 sequence is CASSVGLADSSYNEQFF. The CDR3 DNA reads TGTGCCAGCAGCGTAGGACTAGCGGATTCCTCCTACAATGAGCAGTTCTTC.

This chain uses TRBV2 with TRBJ2-7; tentatively, D is TRBD2 (6 bases). Trimming took 7 bases from V and 4 from J, leaving 26 bases between them. The CDR3 is made up of 17 amino acids. Germline V gene lookup returns CDR1 SNHLY and CDR2 FYNNEI. The CDR3 DNA follows: TGTGCCAGCACCCTAAGAAGGCCTAGCGTTAACCCGTACGAGCAGTACTTC. This codes for CASTLRRPSVNPYEQYF.

This chain connects TRBV5-6 to TRBJ1-1; TRBD1 might be the D (6 bases). Trimming left V 3 bases short and J 1 base short, with 13 bases between. The CDR3 extends over 15 amino acids. Germline CDR1 SGHDT, CDR2 YYEEEE. The CDR3 region is CASSSTGLRNTEAFF. Written as DNA, the CDR3 is TGTGCCAGCAGCTCCACAGGGCTAAGGAACACTGAAGCTTTCTTT.

The chain recombines TRBV3-1 (or the pseudogene TRBV3-2) with TRBJ1-2; tentative D call: TRBD1 (6 bases). Germline V gene sequence: CDR1 LGHDT, CDR2 YNNKEL (reference sequence). This CDR3 spans 14 amino acids. Trimming left V 1 base short and J 9 bases short, with 15 bases between. In DNA, the CDR3 is TGTGCCAGCAGCCAAGCGAAGCAGGGGATGAGCTACACCTTC. Residues: CASSQAKQGMSYTF.

The chain uses TRBV7-2 and TRBJ2-3; the match to TRBD2 covers 11 bases. The CDR3 consists of 16 residues. V shed 5 bases and J 3 bases; nucleotides not matched to a gene: 7. Germline CDR1 reads SGHTA; CDR2 reads FQGNSA. DNA for the CDR3: TGTGCCAGCAGCCTCGGTGGGACTAGCGGTACAGATACGCAGTATTTT. This sequence encodes CASSLGGTSGTDTQYF.

CDR3 region: CASSSSVQTQYF. The CDR3 DNA is TGTGCCAGCAGCTCGAGTGTTCAGACCCAGTACTTC. This sequence joins TRBV7-2 and TRBJ2-5; unclear D gene. Germline lookup yields CDR1 SGHTA and CDR2 FQGNSA. V lost 4 bases, J lost 6 bases, and 9 bases lay in between. CDR3 length: 12 amino acids. Based on the CDR3 plus reference TRBV7-2 and TRBJ2-5, the full variable domain is GAGVSQSPSNKVTEKGKDVELRCDPISGHTALYWYRQSLGQGLEFLIYFQGNSAPDKSGLPSDRFSAERTGGSVSTLTIQRTQQEDSAVYLCASSSSVQTQYFGPGTRLLVL.

This sequence joins TRBV5-1 and TRBJ1-2; weak D call: TRBD1 (5 bases). This CDR3 has 15 amino acids. The germline V and J ends were trimmed by 2 bases and 2 bases, with 13 bases remaining between them. Germline-derived CDR1 and CDR2 are SGHRS and YFSETQ. CDR3 region: CASSLYGGSNYGYTF. The DNA of the CDR3 is TGCGCCAGCAGCTTATACGGGGGTAGCAACTATGGCTACACCTTC.

The chain recombines TRBV4-3 with TRBJ2-6, with 9 bases identical to TRBD1. The germline V gene has CDR1 LGHNA and CDR2 YSLEER. The V gene end was trimmed by 0 bases and the J gene end by 3 bases; junction bases not matched to a gene: 9. The CDR3 totals 19 residues. This CDR3 is CASSQDGTGSFYGANVLTF. The CDR3 DNA reads as TGCGCCAGCAGCCAAGATGGGACAGGGAGCTTCTATGGGGCCAACGTCCTGACTTTC.

J is TRBJ1-1 and V is TRBV6-5; D ambiguous. CDR3 length: 13 amino acids. Trimming removed 2 bases at V and 4 bases at J, with 8 bases between. The germline V gene encodes CDR1 MNHEY and CDR2 SVGAGI. The CDR3 DNA is TGTGCCAGCAGTTACCCAGGCCTCACTGAAGCTTTCTTT. As protein: CASSYPGLTEAFF.

CDR3 bases: TGTGCCAGTAGTATAGATTTCTCTGGAGCTATAGGTGGCTACACCTTC. Its translation is CASSIDFSGAIGGYTF. The chain is built from TRBV19 and TRBJ1-2; D not resolved. CDR1 and CDR2 (germline): LNHDA, SQIVND (reference sequence). The CDR3 spans 16 residues. The V and J ends lost 0 bases and 7 bases respectively, with 18 bases between them.

This chain links TRBV10-3 with TRBJ1-2; D is unresolved. V was trimmed by 8 bases and J by 4 bases, leaving 17 bases between them. This CDR3 is built from 14 residues. Germline CDR1 is ENHRY and CDR2 is SYGVKD. The CDR3 coding sequence is TGTGCCATCGAATCATCGCACGGGAGCTATGGCTACACCTTC. This gives the protein CAIESSHGSYGYTF.

This clone was recorded once. This sequence joins TRBV19 and TRBJ2-7; the match to TRBD2 covers 10 bases. CDR3 length: 16 amino acids. Trimming took 5 bases from V and 2 from J; bases not matched to a gene: 9. Germline values: CDR1 LNHDA, CDR2 SQIVND (reference sequence). CDR3 coding DNA: TGTGCCAGTAGTGGTAGGACTAGCGGATACCCCTACGAGCAGTACTTC. Amino acid sequence: CASSGRTSGYPYEQYF. Full variable domain (outside the CDR3, taken from reference TRBV19 and TRBJ2-7): DGGITQSPKYLFRKEGQNVTLSCEQNLNHDAMYWYRQDPGQGLRLIYYSQIVNDFQKGDIAEGYSVSREKKESFPLTVTSAQKNPTAFYLCASSGRTSGYPYEQYFGPGTRLTVT.

The rearrangement joins TRBV11-2 to TRBJ2-7; 10 positions agree with TRBD2. CDR1 and CDR2 from the germline V gene are SGHAT and FQNNGV. V dropped 1 base and J dropped 3; count of bases not matched to a gene: 3. The CDR3 extends over 15 amino acids. The CDR3 spells CASSLVVAGGYEQYF. CDR3 nucleotides: TGTGCCAGCAGCTTAGTGGTAGCGGGGGGCTACGAGCAGTACTTC.

The V call is TRBV24-1, the J call TRBJ2-1; 14 positions match TRBD2. Germline V gene data show CDR1 as KGHDR and CDR2 as SFDVKD. The trim removed 2 bases at V and 4 bases at J, leaving 3 bases unmatched. The CDR3 consists of 17 residues. In DNA form, the CDR3 reads TGTGCCACCAGTGATTCCGGACTAGCGGGGGGTTACAATGAGCAGTTCTTC. Protein: CATSDSGLAGGYNEQFF.

V usage is TRBV7-2 and J usage is TRBJ2-7; 7 bases agree with TRBD1. Germline assignment: CDR1 SGHTA and CDR2 FQGNSA. The CDR3 is 14 amino acids. V gave up 5 bases and J gave up 5 bases; unmatched junction bases: 9. The CDR3, as DNA: TGTGCCAGCAGCACCCGACAGGGCGCACACGAGCAGTACTTC. This codes for CASSTRQGAHEQYF. Together with reference TRBV7-2 and TRBJ2-7, the CDR3 gives the full variable domain: GAGVSQSPSNKVTEKGKDVELRCDPISGHTALYWYRQSLGQGLEFLIYFQGNSAPDKSGLPSDRFSAERTGGSVSTLTIQRTQQEDSAVYLCASSTRQGAHEQYFGPGTRLTVT.

The chain uses TRBV24-1 and TRBJ2-1, with 8 bases lining up with TRBD2. V lost 7 bases to trimming and J lost 7 bases; unmatched junction nucleotides: 8. CDR1 and CDR2 (germline): KGHDR, SFDVKD. The CDR3 covers 14 residues. The CDR3 sequence is CATSTRGGNNEQFF. CDR3 in DNA: TGTGCCACCAGCACCCGGGGGGGGAATAATGAGCAGTTCTTC.

This clone has only one observation. The chain is built from TRBV6-2 or TRBV6-3 and TRBJ2-5, with 8 positions matching TRBD2. V lost 5 bases, J lost 4 bases, and 12 bases stayed unmatched. Germline lookup yields CDR1 MNHEY and CDR2 SVGEGT. This CDR3 has 16 amino acids. The CDR3 is CASSPQVGRAVETQYF. The CDR3 nucleotides are TGTGCCAGCAGTCCCCAAGTCGGGAGGGCCGTAGAGACCCAGTACTTC.

The rearrangement links TRBV11-2 to TRBJ2-1, with 8 bases lining up with TRBD1. The length of the CDR3 is 15 residues. CDR1 and CDR2 (germline): SGHAT, FQNNGV. The trim removed 5 bases at V and 5 bases at J, leaving 8 bases unmatched. CDR3 nucleotide sequence: TGTGCCAGCAGCCAGAGGACAGGGATCGACAATGAGCAGTTCTTC. Amino acids: CASSQRTGIDNEQFF.

This clone was picked up many times. The V call is TRBV21-1, the J call TRBJ2-6; the D call of TRBD2 is as the table states it, not checked on the DNA. TRBV21-1 counts as a pseudogene. CDR3 length: 14 amino acids. The CDR3 DNA is TGTGCCAGCGGGAGCGGCTCTGGGGCCAACGTCCTGACTTTC. Amino acid sequence: CASGSGSGANVLTF.

Turning to this clone: The germline gene is not matched at one end of the junction; a read error may be the cause. V usage is TRBV6-7 and J usage is TRBJ2-7; TRBD2 matches 8 bases. TRBV6-7 is an open reading frame whose function is uncertain. This CDR3 has 11 amino acids. The CDR3 region has the DNA TGTGCCAGCAGTTACCTAGGCGGGGGGCCATTC. It is translated as CASSYLGGGPF.

This chain joins TRBV11-3 and TRBJ1-1, with 8 bases aligning to TRBD1. V was pared by 3 bases and J by 6 bases, with 9 bases of the junction left unmatched. Germline CDR1 reads SGHNT; CDR2 reads YENEEA. The CDR3 has 15 amino acids. In DNA, the CDR3 is TGTGCCAGCAGCTTGCAAGTTCAACAGGGGGCTGAAGCTTTCTTT. As protein: CASSLQVQQGAEAFF.

The J gene is TRBJ2-7, the V gene TRBV5-1, with TRBD2 matching over 12 bases. Trimming took 9 bases from V and 5 from J; bases not matched to a gene: 12. CDR3 length: 15 residues. Looked up from germline, CDR1 is SGHRS and CDR2 is YFSETQ. CDR3 sequence (DNA): TGCGCCACCGCTGCCGGGACTAGCGGGTTCCACGAGCAGTACTTC. It codes for CATAAGTSGFHEQYF.

The J gene is TRBJ2-3, the V gene TRBV29-1, with 8 nucleotides matching TRBD2. Looked up from germline, CDR1 is SQVTM and CDR2 is ANQGSEA. The V and J ends lost 4 bases and 4 bases, in that order; junction bases with no gene match: 1. The CDR3 covers 12 residues. DNA for the CDR3: TGCAGCGTTGGGCGGGAGGCAGATACGCAGTATTTT. It yields the protein CSVGREADTQYF.

CDR3: CASSRLSGTDTQYF. In nucleotides, the CDR3 is TGTGCCAGCAGTCGACTTTCCGGCACAGATACGCAGTATTTT. The V call is TRBV7-2, the J call TRBJ2-3; D gene ambiguous. The germline V and J ends were trimmed by 6 bases and 1 base, with 11 bases remaining between them. This CDR3 spans 14 amino acids. CDR1 SGHTA and CDR2 FQGNSA come from the germline V gene.

This CDR3 reads CSVQNFGQGLSGNTIYF. The CDR3 coding sequence is TGCAGCGTCCAGAATTTTGGACAGGGGCTCTCTGGAAACACCATATATTTT. This chain connects TRBV29-1 to TRBJ1-3; 9 bases fit TRBD1. Trimming at V came to 6 bases and at J to 0 bases, leaving 12 bases not matched to a gene. Germline lookup yields CDR1 SQVTM and CDR2 ANQGSEA. The CDR3 contains 17 residues.

This chain joins TRBV6-5 and TRBJ1-4; a weak D match, TRBD1 (6 bases). CDR1 is MNHEY and CDR2 is SVGAGI in the germline V gene. V was pared by 7 bases and J by 4 bases, with 16 bases between. The CDR3 loop spans 15 amino acids. The DNA for the CDR3 is TGTGCCAGCAACAACGTTCCAGGGGATAATGAAAAACTGTTTTTT. Protein product: CASNNVPGDNEKLFF.

A single count supports this clone. V usage is TRBV20-1 and J usage is TRBJ2-3; 9 nucleotides match TRBD1. The CDR3 contains 16 residues. CDR1 and CDR2 (germline): DFQATT, SNEGSKA (reference sequence). J gave up 1 base and V 3 bases, and 8 bases lay outside the gene matches. CDR3 in DNA: TGCAGTGCTAGTATAGGGACAGGGTCGCGCACAGATACGCAGTATTTT. Translation: CSASIGTGSRTDTQYF.

This clone was seen more than once but under ten times. This rearrangement joins TRBV2 to TRBJ1-6, with 7 bases aligning to TRBD1. The CDR3 is 14 amino acids. Germline V gene lookup returns CDR1 SNHLY and CDR2 FYNNEI. The trim removed 7 bases at V and 5 bases at J, leaving 5 bases unmatched. The CDR3 sequence: CASKGQLDNSPLHF. CDR3 bases: TGTGCCAGCAAGGGACAGCTAGATAATTCACCCCTCCACTTT.